This T cell receptor (beta chain) derives from a study of blood T cells in healthy people across ages. This CDR3 is 16 amino acids long. The J segment lost 8 bases and the V segment lost 6 bases, leaving 16 bases of the junction unmatched. Through a sample-barcoded 5' primer and a J-beta primer mix, a second PCR was run for roughly 7 to 11 cycles. TCRdb redid the calling of the 5' RACE reads with MiXCR, one entry per CDR3 protein. The table lists 660,000 or so distinct CDR3 sequences, approximately 59% of them singletons. The draw of peripheral blood yielded ten milliliters from each donor. As concerns this clonotype: Its target is not known.

Study-wide results and caveats: Diversity of TCR beta correlated strongly with naive T cell percentage.

The sequencing sample was made of blood. This rearrangement joins TRBV12-3 or TRBV12-4 to TRBJ2-3, with TRBD1 matching over 8 bases. The TCR comes from a man aged 60 to 69 in good health. The chain's CDR3 is CASSMTGQVVGGTQYF. CDR3 in DNA: TGTGCCAGCAGCATGACGGGACAGGTTGTTGGAGGTACGCAGTATTTT.